This entry lists 25 T cell receptor beta chains sequenced from one sample in a study of identical twins. TCRdb reprocessed the 5' RACE reads with MiXCR, giving one entry per CDR3 protein. The sample shows around 550,000 distinct CDR3 sequences, about 15% of them seen only once. These sequences were also reported in another study, on yellow fever vaccine responses in identical twins.

Sequences were obtained from CD4+ T cells sorted from blood. The receptors were gathered from a woman younger than 30 in good health.

This clonotype has ten or more counts. This CDR3 reads CASSPGQGRAEAFF. CDR3 nucleotide sequence: TGTGCCAGCAGCCCGGGACAGGGAAGGGCTGAAGCTTTCTTT. The J gene is TRBJ1-1, the V gene TRBV3-1, with 9 bases matching TRBD1. Germline loops: CDR1 LGHDT, CDR2 YNNKEL (reference sequence). CDR3 length: 14 residues. Trimming took 4 bases from V and 6 from J; bases not matched to a gene: 6.

V gene TRBV12-3 or TRBV12-4 combines with J gene TRBJ1-2; possible D gene TRBD1, 5 bases. The CDR3 length is 14 residues. Trimming took 4 bases from V and 6 from J, leaving 15 bases between them. The CDR3 reads CASSSSVTVDGYTF. For the CDR3, the DNA is TGTGCCAGCAGTTCGTCCGTGACAGTTGATGGCTACACCTTC.

The V gene is TRBV7-2, the J gene TRBJ1-3; D uncertain. Germline V gene sequence: CDR1 SGHTA, CDR2 FQGNSA. V lost 4 bases and J lost 0, with 7 bases in between. CDR3 size: 14 residues. The CDR3 loop is CASSYHGSGNTIYF. The CDR3 region has the DNA TGTGCCAGCAGCTATCACGGCTCTGGAAACACCATATATTTT.

The sample holds a few counts of this clonotype. The V call is TRBV3-1, the J call TRBJ2-3; 12 bases map to TRBD2. Trimming removed 0 bases from V and 6 bases from J; junction bases left unmatched: 7. The CDR3 loop spans 17 amino acids. Germline CDR1 and CDR2: LGHDT and YNNKEL (reference sequence). The CDR3 DNA reads TGTGCCAGCAGCCAAGATCGGCTAGCGGGGGGGCTTGATACGCAGTATTTT. Protein sequence: CASSQDRLAGGLDTQYF.

This clonotype appeared a few times. The chain recombines TRBV6-2 or TRBV6-3 with TRBJ1-4, with 9 positions matching TRBD1. The CDR3 loop spans 14 amino acids. V shed 7 bases, J shed 8 bases, and the junction held 8 bases outside the gene matches. Germline lookup yields CDR1 MNHEY and CDR2 SVGEGT. The CDR3 loop is CASNLQGAGEKLFF. For the CDR3, the DNA is TGTGCCAGCAACCTACAGGGGGCAGGCGAAAAACTGTTTTTT.

This clonotype was detected a few times. V is TRBV20-1 and J is TRBJ1-5, with unresolved D. Germline loops: CDR1 DFQATT, CDR2 SNEGSKA (reference sequence). The CDR3 is 12 amino acids. Trimming took off 6 bases at V and 0 bases at J, with 6 bases between the two ends. CDR3 protein: CSAENSNQPQHF. CDR3 DNA: TGCAGTGCCGAGAATAGCAATCAGCCCCAGCATTTT.

The CDR3 reads CASSLQDRGYQPQHF. CDR3 sequence (DNA): TGTGCCAGCAGTTTACAGGACAGGGGTTATCAGCCCCAGCATTTT. This chain uses TRBV28 with TRBJ1-5; 9 nucleotides agree with TRBD1. CDR1 and CDR2 from the germline V gene are MDHEN and SYDVKM. This CDR3 is 15 amino acids long. J lost 5 bases, V lost 2 bases, and 4 bases had no gene match.

This clonotype has a handful of counts. The chain employs TRBV28 and TRBJ1-2, with D maybe TRBD1 (6 bases). The CDR3 sequence is 15 residues long. V was cut by 8 bases and J by 7 bases, with 23 bases left in between. The V gene's germline CDR1 is MDHEN and CDR2 SYDVKM. CDR3 region: CASRLSNRVVGGYTF. The CDR3 bases are TGTGCCAGCCGCCTATCCAACAGGGTCGTGGGTGGCTACACCTTC.

This clonotype was counted only a few times. This chain joins TRBV6-4 and TRBJ2-1, with D hard to call. The CDR3 runs 13 residues. V lost 0 bases and J 8 bases, leaving 8 bases between the germline ends. CDR1 is MRHNA and CDR2 is SNTAGT in the germline V gene. CDR3 sequence: CASSDSPGDEQFF. CDR3 bases: TGTGCCAGCAGTGACTCCCCAGGCGATGAGCAGTTCTTC.

This clonotype was found a few times. The chain links TRBV4-2 to TRBJ2-1; D remains ambiguous. Germline V gene sequence: CDR1 LGHNA, CDR2 YNFKEQ. This CDR3 is built from 14 residues. V shed 0 bases and J shed 6 bases, with 9 bases lying between them. The CDR3 DNA is TGTGCCAGCAGCCAAGATCGGTCCGCCAATGAGCAGTTCTTC. Its translation: CASSQDRSANEQFF.

There are a few counts of this clonotype. The chain combines TRBV10-2 with TRBJ2-2, with 8 nucleotides matching TRBD2. The germline V gene has CDR1 WSHSY and CDR2 SAAADI. The CDR3 covers 14 residues. The junction had 3 bases not matched to a gene; V was cut back by 9 bases and J by 0 bases. The DNA for the CDR3 is TGCGCCAGTACTAGCGGACCGAACACCGGGGAGCTGTTTTTT. Encoded protein: CASTSGPNTGELFF.

This chain uses TRBV11-2 with TRBJ2-1; the D call may be TRBD1 or TRBD2 (7 bases each). The germline CDR1 and CDR2 sequences are SGHAT and FQNNGV. The CDR3 has 16 amino acids. The V end was cut by 1 base, the J end by 7 bases, with 17 bases between. As DNA, the CDR3 is TGTGCCAGCAGCTTAGCGATGCAGGGGGGGCTTAATGAGCAGTTCTTC. Its protein product is CASSLAMQGGLNEQFF.

Points on this clonotype: At one boundary the junction diverges from the germline segment, which might be a read error. V and J are TRBV20-1 and TRBJ1-1; D ambiguous. The germline V gene has CDR1 DFQATT and CDR2 SNEGSKA (reference sequence). The CDR3 is made up of 12 amino acids. CDR3 sequence (DNA): TGCAGTTCTAGAGAGGGGAACACTGAAGCTTTCTTT. Its protein product is CSSREGNTEAFF.

In DNA form, the CDR3 reads TGTGCCAGCAGCTTAGCGGGAACCCCAGAGACCCAGTACTTC. It translates to CASSLAGTPETQYF. The genes are TRBV7-9 and TRBJ2-5; no reliable D call. This CDR3 is 14 amino acids long. The V end lost 0 bases, the J end lost 4 bases, and 9 bases lay between the germline ends. From germline, CDR1 is SEHNR and CDR2 FQNEAQ (reference sequence).

This clonotype was observed a few times. This chain joins TRBV12-3 or TRBV12-4 and TRBJ1-2; 10 bases are a match to TRBD1. The J segment lost 7 bases and the V segment lost 0 bases, leaving 2 bases of the junction unmatched. The CDR3 totals 14 residues. The CDR3 coding sequence is TGTGCCAGCAGTTTAGCCGACAGGGGGCTTGGCTACACCTTC. It translates to CASSLADRGLGYTF.

The rearrangement links TRBV27 to TRBJ1-2, with 7 bases identical to TRBD1. The trim removed 3 bases at V and 2 bases at J, leaving 6 bases unmatched. CDR1 is MNHEY and CDR2 is SMNVEV in the germline V gene (reference sequence). The CDR3 runs to 15 residues. CDR3 bases: TGTGCCAGCAGTTTGAAACAGGGGCCCAACTATGGCTACACCTTC. This translates into CASSLKQGPNYGYTF.

This clonotype was detected only a few times. V usage is TRBV12-3 or TRBV12-4 and J usage is TRBJ2-5; a possible D gene is TRBD1 (6 bases). The CDR3 totals 14 residues. The V and J ends lost 6 bases and 4 bases respectively, with 15 bases between them. Written as DNA, the CDR3 is TGTGCCAGCAGCCTAGGGGGTATCGCAGAGACCCAGTACTTC. It encodes CASSLGGIAETQYF.

The V gene is TRBV5-1, the J gene TRBJ2-5; 12 bases line up with TRBD2. Germline trimming cut 4 bases from V and 2 bases from J; bases unmatched to any gene: 12. Germline V gene data show CDR1 as SGHRS and CDR2 as YFSETQ. The CDR3 runs 18 residues. As DNA, the CDR3 is TGCGCCAGCAGCAATGGACTAGCGGGATACAATAGGCAAGAGACCCAGTACTTC. Protein: CASSNGLAGYNRQETQYF.

V is TRBV5-1 and J is TRBJ2-5, with 10 bases identical to TRBD2. V was pared by 5 bases and J by 4 bases, with 20 bases of the junction left unmatched. This CDR3 is built from 19 residues. CDR1 is SGHRS, CDR2 YFSETQ, per germline. In nucleotides, the CDR3 is TGCGCCAGCAGTGCGAGCCCCCCGTCCATTAGCGGGGGGCGAGAGACCCAGTACTTC. Amino acid sequence: CASSASPPSISGGRETQYF.

This clonotype has just a few counts. V is TRBV5-1 and J is TRBJ2-3; 7 bases are shared with TRBD1. V trimming: 6 bases; J trimming: 3 bases; junction bases outside the gene matches: 7. The CDR3 has 14 amino acids. Germline V gene sequence: CDR1 SGHRS, CDR2 YFSETQ. The CDR3 region is CASKTGLTTDTQYF. The CDR3 region has the DNA TGCGCCAGCAAGACAGGGTTGACTACAGATACGCAGTATTTT.

This clonotype was counted ten times or more. This sequence joins TRBV5-1 and TRBJ2-2; tentative D call: TRBD2 (6 bases). V dropped 5 bases and J dropped 4 bases, with 12 bases sitting between them. This CDR3 has 14 residues. Germline loops: CDR1 SGHRS, CDR2 YFSETQ. In DNA, the CDR3 is TGCGCCAGCAGTTCTAGCGTGGGCACCGGGGAGCTGTTTTTT. Translation gives CASSSSVGTGELFF.

This clonotype was seen only a few times. The V and J genes are TRBV20-1 and TRBJ2-1; 7 nucleotides match TRBD2. Germline loops: CDR1 DFQATT, CDR2 SNEGSKA (reference sequence). CDR3 length: 12 residues. V gave up 5 bases and J gave up 4 bases; unmatched junction bases: 2. CDR3 sequence: CSALGGYNEQFF. The CDR3 coding sequence is TGCAGTGCTTTGGGGGGGTACAATGAGCAGTTCTTC.

The chain links TRBV20-1 to TRBJ2-7; 10 bases are a match to TRBD2. The CDR3 length is 16 residues. J lost 0 bases, V lost 5 bases, and 10 bases had no gene match. CDR1 is DFQATT and CDR2 is SNEGSKA in the germline V gene (reference sequence). The CDR3 DNA follows: TGCAGTGCTGGATTAGCGGGAGGCCGGAGCTCCTACGAGCAGTACTTC. Its translation: CSAGLAGGRSSYEQYF.

The chain carries TRBV18 and TRBJ2-5, with a weak D call TRBD1 (6 bases). Trimming took off 5 bases at V and 2 bases at J, with 12 bases between the two ends. Germline V gene sequence: CDR1 KGHSH, CDR2 LQKENI. CDR3 length: 14 residues. The CDR3 region is CASSSNREQETQYF. The DNA for the CDR3 is TGTGCCAGCTCATCAAACAGGGAACAAGAGACCCAGTACTTC.

The chain recombines TRBV20-1 with TRBJ1-5; D is perhaps TRBD1 (5 bases). Deletions cut 3 bases from V and 1 base from J, with 13 bases between. Germline V CDR1 and CDR2: DFQATT, SNEGSKA (reference sequence). CDR3 length: 15 amino acids. CDR3 sequence: CSASDTGGSNQPQHF. In DNA form, the CDR3 reads TGCAGTGCTAGCGATACAGGTGGGAGCAATCAGCCCCAGCATTTT.